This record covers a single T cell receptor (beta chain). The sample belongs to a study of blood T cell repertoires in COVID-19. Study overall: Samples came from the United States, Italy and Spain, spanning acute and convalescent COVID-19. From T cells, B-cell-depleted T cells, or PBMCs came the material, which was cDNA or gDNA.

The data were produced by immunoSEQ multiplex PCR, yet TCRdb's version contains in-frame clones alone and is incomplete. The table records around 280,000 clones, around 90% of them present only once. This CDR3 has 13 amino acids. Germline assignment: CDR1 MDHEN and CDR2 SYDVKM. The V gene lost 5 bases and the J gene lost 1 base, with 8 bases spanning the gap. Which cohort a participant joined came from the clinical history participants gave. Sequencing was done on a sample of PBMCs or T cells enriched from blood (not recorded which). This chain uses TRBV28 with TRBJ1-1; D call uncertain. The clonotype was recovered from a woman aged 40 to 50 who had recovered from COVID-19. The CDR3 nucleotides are TGTGCCAGCAGTGGCCAGTGGAACACTGAAGCTTTCTTT. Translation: CASSGQWNTEAFF.